These 27 T cell receptor beta chains came from one sample sequenced in a study of T cells after somatic rescue of genetic block. Clones were read by immunoSEQ multiplex PCR, and TCRdb kept only the in-frame ones, dropping some. Among tens of thousands of clones listed, 90% were seen once. The sample comprised peripheral blood mononuclear cells (PBMCs). These receptors were taken from a woman under 30.

The chain joins TRBV18 to TRBJ2-5; D possibly corresponds to TRBD2 (6 bases). V lost 3 bases, J lost 5 bases, and 7 bases lay in between. CDR3 length equals 12 residues. Germline-derived CDR1 and CDR2 are KGHSH and LQKENI. DNA of the CDR3: TGTGCCAGCTCACCCGCGGGGGAGACCCAGTACTTC. Its protein product is CASSPAGETQYF.

This sequence joins TRBV2 and TRBJ2-1; unclear D gene. V dropped 2 bases and J dropped 3 bases, with 11 bases sitting between them. The length of the CDR3 is 15 residues. From germline, CDR1 is SNHLY and CDR2 FYNNEI. The CDR3 sequence: CASSELGSGYNEQFF. The CDR3 DNA follows: TGTGCCAGCAGTGAACTAGGGTCTGGCTACAATGAGCAGTTCTTC.

The genes are TRBV11-3 and TRBJ2-3; D not resolved. V was trimmed by 6 bases and J by 2 bases, leaving 24 bases between them. The V gene's germline CDR1 is SGHNT and CDR2 YENEEA. The CDR3 is 18 amino acids. The CDR3 is CASRKREPWAEPTDTQYF. The CDR3 DNA follows: TGTGCCAGCAGGAAAAGGGAACCCTGGGCGGAGCCCACAGATACGCAGTATTTT.

The rearrangement links TRBV29-1 to TRBJ1-4; D gene uncertain. Germline assignment: CDR1 SQVTM and CDR2 ANQGSEA. V lost 6 bases to trimming and J lost 0 bases, with 8 bases between them. The CDR3 length is 13 residues. The CDR3 DNA is TGCAGCGTGTGGGTTGCAACTAATGAAAAACTGTTTTTT. The encoded protein is CSVWVATNEKLFF.

The chain employs TRBV28 and TRBJ2-4; the match to TRBD2 covers 15 bases. The CDR3 is made up of 17 amino acids. V trimming: 6 bases; J trimming: 11 bases; junction bases outside the gene matches: 14. Per germline, CDR1 MDHEN and CDR2 SYDVKM. CDR3 loop: CASSGRGLAGGYGLQYF. CDR3 bases: TGTGCCAGCAGCGGACGCGGACTAGCGGGAGGGTACGGGCTTCAGTACTTC.

The gene calls are TRBV20-1 and TRBJ2-3; no firm D call. The V end lost 7 bases, the J end lost 2 bases, and 7 bases lay between the germline ends. CDR1 is DFQATT and CDR2 is SNEGSKA in the germline V gene (reference sequence). The CDR3 is 11 amino acids. The CDR3 spells CSVRLTDTQYF. The CDR3 DNA reads TGCAGTGTCCGACTCACAGATACGCAGTATTTT.

The chain carries TRBV28 and TRBJ2-7; 10 bases agree with TRBD2. The germline CDR1 and CDR2 sequences are MDHEN and SYDVKM. CDR3 length: 17 amino acids. V shed 3 bases, J shed 7 bases, and the junction held 15 bases outside the gene matches. The CDR3 region has the DNA TGTGCCAGCAGTTTCAACTCCGGGACTAGCGAGATTTGGGAGCAGTACTTC. Protein product: CASSFNSGTSEIWEQYF.

This clone was observed a handful of times. The chain has TRBV2 and TRBJ1-4; D uncertain. The germline CDR1 and CDR2 sequences are SNHLY and FYNNEI. Trimming left V 6 bases short and J 10 bases short, with 12 bases between. The CDR3 covers 12 residues. CDR3 protein: CASRDLHRKLFF. The CDR3 DNA follows: TGTGCCAGCAGAGACTTGCATCGAAAACTGTTTTTT.

This chain joins TRBV5-6 and TRBJ2-7, with 15 bases that match TRBD2. Germline trimming cut 4 bases from V and 6 bases from J; bases unmatched to any gene: 2. Germline V CDR1 and CDR2: SGHDT, YYEEEE. This CDR3 is 14 amino acids long. CDR3 DNA: TGTGCCAGCAGCCCGGGACTAGCGGGAGGCGAGCAGTACTTC. As protein: CASSPGLAGGEQYF. The variable domain in full, with the rest retrieved from reference TRBV5-6 and TRBJ2-7, is DAGVTQSPTHLIKTRGQQVTLRCSPKSGHDTVSWYQQALGQGPQFIFQYYEEEERQRGNFPDRFSGHQFPNYSSELNVNALLLGDSALYLCASSPGLAGGEQYFGPGTRLTVT.

The count of this clone is one. The chain has TRBV10-3 and TRBJ2-5; no firm D call. The CDR3 is 12 residues long. Germline loops: CDR1 ENHRY, CDR2 SYGVKD. V lost 5 bases, J lost 4 bases, and 8 bases lay in between. Written as DNA, the CDR3 is TGTGCCATCAGTCGGTCCCCAGAGACCCAGTACTTC. This gives the protein CAISRSPETQYF.

The J gene is TRBJ1-4, the V gene TRBV7-9; D might be TRBD1 (5 bases). This CDR3 has 15 amino acids. Germline CDR1 reads SEHNR; CDR2 reads FQNEAQ (reference sequence). V lost 3 bases and J lost 7, with 15 bases in between. The CDR3, as DNA: TGTGCCAGCAGCTTGGGACTCCCGGGAGCTGAAAAACTGTTTTTT. Translated, it gives CASSLGLPGAEKLFF. Full variable domain (rest looked up from reference TRBV7-9 and TRBJ1-4): DTGVSQNPRHKITKRGQNVTFRCDPISEHNRLYWYRQTLGQGPEFLTYFQNEAQLEKSRLLSDRFSAERPKGSFSTLEIQRTEQGDSAMYLCASSLGLPGAEKLFFGSGTQLSVL.

This clone occurred a few times. J is TRBJ1-1 and V is TRBV7-9; TRBD1 is a possible D gene (6 bases). CDR3 length: 14 amino acids. Trimming removed 4 bases from V and 6 bases from J, with 15 bases in between. The germline gives CDR1 SEHNR, CDR2 FQNEAQ (reference sequence). In DNA form, the CDR3 reads TGTGCCAGCAGCTCATCCAGGGGTTGGGCTGAAGCTTTCTTT. Its translation is CASSSSRGWAEAFF.

The V gene is TRBV10-3, the J gene TRBJ2-3; 13 bases are a match to TRBD2. With V trimmed by 4 bases and J by 6 bases, 4 bases remained unmatched. This CDR3 is 15 amino acids long. Germline V gene sequence: CDR1 ENHRY, CDR2 SYGVKD. CDR3 loop: CAISALAGGGDTQYF. For the CDR3, the DNA is TGTGCCATCAGTGCACTAGCGGGAGGGGGGGATACGCAGTATTTT.

This rearrangement joins TRBV10-2 to TRBJ2-1, with 8 bases fitting TRBD2. Germline trimming cut 7 bases from V and 4 bases from J; bases unmatched to any gene: 9. The CDR3 has 15 amino acids. The germline CDR1 and CDR2 sequences are WSHSY and SAAADI. CDR3 nucleotides: TGCGCCAGCATCTCGACGGGACTAGGTTACAATGAGCAGTTCTTC. Its translation is CASISTGLGYNEQFF.

For the CDR3, the DNA is TGTGCCAGCATGGAGGGAGTGCCAGATACGCAGTATTTT. Translation gives CASMEGVPDTQYF. The chain joins TRBV25-1 to TRBJ2-3, with D tentatively TRBD2 (6 bases). Trimming left V 7 bases short and J 4 bases short, with 12 bases between. This CDR3 has 13 residues. Germline CDR1 reads MGHDK; CDR2 reads SYGVNS. The full variable domain, with the rest looked up from reference TRBV25-1 and TRBJ2-3, is EADIYQTPRYLVIGTGKKITLECSQTMGHDKMYWYQQDPGMELHLIHYSYGVNSTEKGDLSSESTVSRIRTEHFPLTLESARPSHTSQYLCASMEGVPDTQYFGPGTRLTVL.

The chain carries TRBV4-1 and TRBJ2-5; tentatively, D is TRBD1 (5 bases). Trimming shortened V by 0 bases and J by 2 bases, and 16 bases separated the two germline ends. The V gene's germline CDR1 is MGHRA and CDR2 YSYEKL. This CDR3 contains 17 residues. The CDR3 bases are TGCGCCAGCAGCCAAGACCCCCAGGGTGGGCTACAAGAGACCCAGTACTTC. Translation: CASSQDPQGGLQETQYF.

This rearrangement joins TRBV7-9 to TRBJ2-7, with D perhaps matching TRBD2 (5 bases). This CDR3 contains 14 residues. Trimming took 5 bases from V and 0 from J, leaving 11 bases between them. Germline loops: CDR1 SEHNR, CDR2 FQNEAQ (reference sequence). As DNA, the CDR3 is TGTGCCAGCAGCCCCGGACTGAGCTCCTACGAGCAGTACTTC. Protein sequence: CASSPGLSSYEQYF. Complete variable domain (other parts from reference TRBV7-9 and TRBJ2-7): DTGVSQNPRHKITKRGQNVTFRCDPISEHNRLYWYRQTLGQGPEFLTYFQNEAQLEKSRLLSDRFSAERPKGSFSTLEIQRTEQGDSAMYLCASSPGLSSYEQYFGPGTRLTVT.

The chain recombines TRBV29-1 with TRBJ2-7; 8 bases map to TRBD2. V shed 4 bases and J 3 bases; nucleotides not matched to a gene: 5. The CDR3 sequence is 13 residues long. Germline lookup yields CDR1 SQVTM and CDR2 ANQGSEA. Written as DNA, the CDR3 is TGCAGCGTTGCGGGAGGGGTGGGCTACGAGCAGTACTTC. This sequence encodes CSVAGGVGYEQYF.

This clone appeared a few times. This chain links TRBV7-2 with TRBJ1-5; D not resolved. Germline CDR1 reads SGHTA; CDR2 reads FQGNSA. The CDR3 extends over 13 amino acids. V shed 4 bases and J shed 0 bases, with 4 bases lying between them. DNA for the CDR3: TGTGCCAGCAGCTACGATAGCAATCAGCCCCAGCATTTT. It yields the protein CASSYDSNQPQHF.

J is TRBJ2-1 and V is TRBV29-1, with 9 positions matching TRBD2. The CDR3 sequence is 17 residues long. The germline CDR1 and CDR2 sequences are SQVTM and ANQGSEA. Trimming cost V 3 bases and J 0 bases; bases outside gene matches: 9. CDR3: CSVDVVAGESSYNEQFF. The CDR3 nucleotides read TGCAGCGTTGATGTGGTAGCGGGGGAGAGCTCCTACAATGAGCAGTTCTTC.

The chain employs TRBV29-1 and TRBJ2-1; 9 bases align to TRBD2. The CDR3 totals 15 residues. With V trimmed by 4 bases and J by 4 bases, 8 bases remained unmatched. Per the germline V gene, CDR1 is SQVTM and CDR2 is ANQGSEA. DNA for the CDR3: TGCAGCGTTGGTAGCGGGAGTAGGGGGTACAATGAGCAGTTCTTC. Protein product: CSVGSGSRGYNEQFF.

The gene calls are TRBV19 and TRBJ2-7, with 11 bases matching TRBD1. The CDR3 runs 15 residues. Trimming took 5 bases from V and 2 from J; bases not matched to a gene: 5. The V gene's germline CDR1 is LNHDA and CDR2 SQIVND (reference sequence). The CDR3 DNA reads TGTGCCAGTAGTGCCCCGGGACAGGGGGCCTACGAGCAGTACTTC. This codes for CASSAPGQGAYEQYF.

This chain joins TRBV29-1 and TRBJ2-3; 9 positions match TRBD2. The CDR3 runs to 14 residues. Germline values: CDR1 SQVTM, CDR2 ANQGSEA. The junction had 10 bases not matched to a gene; V was cut back by 6 bases and J by 6 bases. CDR3 bases: TGCAGCGTGGGGGCTAGCGGGACGTCGGATACGCAGTATTTT. Translation gives CSVGASGTSDTQYF.

The V call is TRBV13, the J call TRBJ1-1; 9 nucleotides match TRBD1. Per germline, CDR1 PRHDT and CDR2 FYEKMQ (reference sequence). Germline trimming cut 5 bases from V and 1 base from J; bases unmatched to any gene: 11. CDR3 length: 17 residues. The CDR3 nucleotides are TGTGCCAGCAGCCTCGGGACAGGGTTCCCTTCGAACACTGAAGCTTTCTTT. Residues: CASSLGTGFPSNTEAFF.

J is TRBJ2-3 and V is TRBV27; possible D gene TRBD2, 5 bases. The germline gives CDR1 MNHEY, CDR2 SMNVEV (reference sequence). V shed 0 bases and J shed 4 bases, with 17 bases lying between them. The CDR3 spans 17 residues. In DNA form, the CDR3 reads TGTGCCAGCAGTTTATCCACAGTGTTAGGGCGGGCAGATACGCAGTATTTT. Its protein product is CASSLSTVLGRADTQYF.

The genes are TRBV5-6 and TRBJ2-5; D gene ambiguous. The V gene lost 0 bases and the J gene lost 3 bases, with 6 bases spanning the gap. CDR3 size: 13 residues. CDR1 and CDR2 from the germline V gene are SGHDT and YYEEEE. This chain's CDR3 is CASSLELKETQYF. CDR3 coding DNA: TGTGCCAGCAGCTTGGAACTTAAAGAGACCCAGTACTTC.

V usage is TRBV7-9 and J usage is TRBJ2-5; D is possibly TRBD1 (6 bases). CDR1 and CDR2 (germline): SEHNR, FQNEAQ (reference sequence). This CDR3 is built from 15 residues. With 6 bases removed from V and 3 bases from J, the gap between germline ends came to 17 bases. Here the CDR3 DNA reads TGTGCCAGCAGTTTTGTGGACAGACCGAAAGAGACCCAGTACTTC. This encodes CASSFVDRPKETQYF. The full variable domain, its missing parts supplied by reference TRBV7-9 and TRBJ2-5, is DTGVSQNPRHKITKRGQNVTFRCDPISEHNRLYWYRQTLGQGPEFLTYFQNEAQLEKSRLLSDRFSAERPKGSFSTLEIQRTEQGDSAMYLCASSFVDRPKETQYFGPGTRLLVL.